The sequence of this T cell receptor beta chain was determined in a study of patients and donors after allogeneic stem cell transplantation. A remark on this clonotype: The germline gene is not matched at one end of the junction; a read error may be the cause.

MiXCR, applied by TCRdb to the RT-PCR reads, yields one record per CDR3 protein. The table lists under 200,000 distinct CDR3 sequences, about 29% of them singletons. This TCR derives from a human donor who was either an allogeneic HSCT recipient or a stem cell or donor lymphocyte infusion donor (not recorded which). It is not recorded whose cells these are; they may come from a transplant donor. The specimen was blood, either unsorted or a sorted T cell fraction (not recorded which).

CDR3 in amino acids: CASSQEDWTVELFF. CDR3 coding DNA: TGTGCCAGCAGCCAAGAAGATTGGACCGTGGAGCTGTTTTTT. J is TRBJ2-2 and V is TRBV4-2; D not certain. CDR3 length: 14 residues. Germline V CDR1 and CDR2: LGHNA, YNFKEQ.